These 31 T cell receptor beta chains came from one sample sequenced in a study of cytomegalovirus exposure and HLA in healthy donors. Method: immunoSEQ multiplex PCR; TCRdb's copy keeps in-frame clones and lacks some. The table records 130,000 to 150,000 clones, less than 90% of them present only once. The sample taken for sequencing was PBMCs. Receptor source: a man aged 18 to 29 in good health and CMV-seronegative.

This sequence joins TRBV25-1 and TRBJ1-1, with D perhaps matching TRBD1 (5 bases). The V gene's germline CDR1 is MGHDK and CDR2 SYGVNS. The CDR3 spans 13 residues. The ends were cut back, 6 bases at V and 3 bases at J, with 11 bases in the middle. CDR3 in amino acids: CASRAGFDTEAFF. CDR3 nucleotides: TGTGCCAGCAGGGCAGGGTTTGACACTGAAGCTTTCTTT. Full variable domain (rest looked up from reference TRBV25-1 and TRBJ1-1): EADIYQTPRYLVIGTGKKITLECSQTMGHDKMYWYQQDPGMELHLIHYSYGVNSTEKGDLSSESTVSRIRTEHFPLTLESARPSHTSQYLCASRAGFDTEAFFGQGTRLTVV.

This clone was found once. The chain has TRBV4-2 and TRBJ2-7; 15 bases agree with TRBD2. The J segment lost 3 bases and the V segment lost 4 bases, leaving 19 bases of the junction unmatched. CDR1 and CDR2 (germline): LGHNA, YNFKEQ. The CDR3 runs 21 residues. DNA of the CDR3: TGTGCCAGCAGCCCCGGGACAGGGACTAGCGGGAGGACCCCGGGTGTCTACGAGCAGTACTTC. This codes for CASSPGTGTSGRTPGVYEQYF.

This clone was seen just once. This chain joins TRBV7-9 and TRBJ2-4; D remains unclear. The CDR3 is 13 residues long. CDR1 and CDR2 (germline): SEHNR, FQNEAQ (reference sequence). Deletions cut 5 bases from V and 5 bases from J, with 10 bases between. DNA of the CDR3: TGTGCCAGCAGCCCCAAATCGGAAAACATTCAGTACTTC. Its protein is CASSPKSENIQYF.

This rearrangement joins TRBV25-1 to TRBJ2-3; D uncertain. The germline V gene encodes CDR1 MGHDK and CDR2 SYGVNS. The CDR3 covers 11 residues. V lost 5 bases, J lost 5 bases, and 5 bases lay in between. The CDR3: CASSSRDTQYF. In DNA, the CDR3 is TGTGCCAGCAGTTCTAGAGATACGCAGTATTTT.

The V call is TRBV2, the J call TRBJ2-1; D gene unclear. Trimming pared 9 bases from V and 8 bases from J, leaving 11 bases between. The CDR3 loop spans 11 amino acids. CDR1 SNHLY and CDR2 FYNNEI come from the germline V gene. The CDR3 nucleotides read TGTGCCAGTGGCTTATGGTATGAGCAGTTCTTC. Translation gives CASGLWYEQFF.

This chain links TRBV13 with TRBJ2-7; 9 nucleotides match TRBD1. V lost 1 base and J lost 2; bases outside the gene matches: 6. Germline-derived CDR1 and CDR2 are PRHDT and FYEKMQ (reference sequence). This CDR3 region has 16 residues. CDR3 sequence (DNA): TGTGCCAGCAGCTTAGAGGTTGGGACAGGGACCTACGAGCAGTACTTC. This sequence encodes CASSLEVGTGTYEQYF. Full variable domain (rest looked up from reference TRBV13 and TRBJ2-7): AAGVIQSPRHLIKEKRETATLKCYPIPRHDTVYWYQQGPGQDPQFLISFYEKMQSDKGSIPDRFSAQQFSDYHSELNMSSLELGDSALYFCASSLEVGTGTYEQYFGPGTRLTVT.

The genes are TRBV2 and TRBJ2-1; D is possibly TRBD1 (5 bases). The CDR3 runs 15 residues. Germline CDR1 reads SNHLY; CDR2 reads FYNNEI. V was cut by 2 bases and J by 3 bases, with 11 bases left in between. In nucleotides, the CDR3 is TGTGCCAGCAGTGAACCAGGGCCTAGCTACAATGAGCAGTTCTTC. This codes for CASSEPGPSYNEQFF.

J is TRBJ1-1 and V is TRBV6-1; D unresolved. The CDR3 runs 12 residues. Per germline, CDR1 MNHNS and CDR2 SASEGT. Deletions cut 2 bases from V and 10 bases from J, with 11 bases between. The CDR3 nucleotides read TGTGCCAGCAGTGAATCGGGTCGACGAGCTTTCTTT. It encodes CASSESGRRAFF.

This clone occurred once. The chain combines TRBV30 with TRBJ1-1, with D possibly TRBD1 on 6 matching bases. CDR1 and CDR2 (germline): GTSNPN, SVGIG (reference sequence). V lost 4 bases, J lost 6 bases, and 21 bases lay in between. The CDR3 spans 15 residues. For the CDR3, the DNA is TGTGCCTGGAATTCCCAACTGGGGGCGAGGGCTGAAGCTTTCTTT. Its translation is CAWNSQLGARAEAFF. Drawing the rest from reference TRBV30 and TRBJ1-1, the complete variable domain is SQTIHQWPATLVQPVGSPLSLECTVEGTSNPNLYWYRQAAGRGLQLLFYSVGIGQISSEVPQNLSASRPQDRQFILSSKKLLLSDSGFYLCAWNSQLGARAEAFFGQGTRLTVV.

This chain connects TRBV2 to TRBJ2-3, with a tentative D call TRBD2 (6 bases). CDR3 length: 15 amino acids. V lost 6 bases, J lost 0 bases, and 13 bases lay in between. The germline gives CDR1 SNHLY, CDR2 FYNNEI. The CDR3, as DNA: TGTGCCAGCAGCGTTAGCGGACCTAGCACAGATACGCAGTATTTT. Protein product: CASSVSGPSTDTQYF.

For the CDR3, the DNA is TGTGCCAGCAGCCCCCTCCCTAGCGGGCCAGGAAGGCTCTACGAGCAGTACTTC. Its protein is CASSPLPSGPGRLYEQYF. V and J are TRBV7-7 and TRBJ2-7, with 8 positions matching TRBD2. Losses at the gene ends were 5 bases for V and 3 bases for J; bases not matched to a gene: 18. This CDR3 is built from 18 residues. Germline values: CDR1 SSHAT, CDR2 FNYEAQ (reference sequence).

The chain couples TRBV7-8 to TRBJ2-7, with D possibly matching TRBD1 (6 bases). Trimming pared 5 bases from V and 0 bases from J, leaving 17 bases between. CDR1 and CDR2 from the germline V gene are SGHVS and FQNEAQ. This CDR3 has 16 amino acids. The CDR3 nucleotides are TGTGCCAGCAGCCGTTACTTCCGGACAGCCTCCTACGAGCAGTACTTC. Its protein product is CASSRYFRTASYEQYF.

The chain combines TRBV6-6 with TRBJ2-5; 12 nucleotides match TRBD2. With 6 bases clipped from V and 5 bases from J, the junction kept 4 bases outside the gene matches. In germline, CDR1 is MNHNY, CDR2 SVGAGI (reference sequence). The CDR3 spans 14 residues. The CDR3 coding sequence is TGTGCCAGCAGACGTGGGACTAGCGGGGAGACCCAGTACTTC. It is translated as CASRRGTSGETQYF.

The genes are TRBV13 and TRBJ1-1; D uncertain. The CDR3 is 13 residues long. The V end was cut by 8 bases, the J end by 7 bases, with 17 bases between. CDR1 and CDR2 from the germline V gene are PRHDT and FYEKMQ (reference sequence). CDR3 region: CASLGVSQDEAFF. The CDR3 region has the DNA TGTGCCAGCCTCGGGGTGAGTCAGGATGAAGCTTTCTTT.

The V call is TRBV7-9, the J call TRBJ2-7; a possible D gene is TRBD1 (6 bases). Looked up from germline, CDR1 is SEHNR and CDR2 is FQNEAQ (reference sequence). The V end lost 9 bases, the J end lost 2 bases, and 11 bases lay between the germline ends. The CDR3 consists of 12 residues. CDR3 sequence reads: CASTDSPYEQYF. The CDR3 nucleotides read TGTGCCAGTACGGACAGCCCCTACGAGCAGTACTTC.

The CDR3 reads CSVEPDLVSTDTQYF. CDR3 bases: TGCAGCGTTGAACCGGACTTGGTATCCACAGATACGCAGTATTTT. The V gene is TRBV29-1, the J gene TRBJ2-3; D possibly corresponds to TRBD2 (5 bases). Trimming removed 2 bases at V and 2 bases at J, with 14 bases between. Germline V CDR1 and CDR2: SQVTM, ANQGSEA. The length of the CDR3 is 15 residues.

The chain has TRBV6-5 and TRBJ2-7; 10 bases agree with TRBD2. The CDR3 is made up of 14 amino acids. V lost 6 bases and J lost 5; bases outside the gene matches: 7. Germline values: CDR1 MNHEY, CDR2 SVGAGI. CDR3 DNA: TGTGCCAGCAGCGCTAGCGGGAGAACCCACGAGCAGTACTTC. Amino acid sequence: CASSASGRTHEQYF.

The chain has TRBV7-6 and TRBJ2-7; perhaps TRBD1 as D (6 bases). The CDR3 is 12 residues long. Trimming pared 4 bases from V and 6 bases from J, leaving 10 bases between. Germline V gives CDR1 SGHVS, CDR2 FNYEAQ. CDR3 bases: TGTGCCAGCAGCTCGTCAGGGGCCGAGCAGTACTTC. This sequence encodes CASSSSGAEQYF.

V is TRBV7-8 and J is TRBJ2-7, with 8 bases that match TRBD1. CDR3 length equals 15 residues. After removal of 5 bases from V and 0 bases from J, the junction contained 6 bases not matched to a gene. Germline CDR1 reads SGHVS; CDR2 reads FQNEAQ. The CDR3 is CASSRQGTSSYEQYF. CDR3 DNA sequence: TGTGCCAGCAGCCGACAGGGGACGAGCTCCTACGAGCAGTACTTC. Drawing the rest from reference TRBV7-8 and TRBJ2-7, the complete variable domain is GAGVSQSPRYKVAKRGQDVALRCDPISGHVSLFWYQQALGQGPEFLTYFQNEAQLDKSGLPSDRFFAERPEGSVSTLKIQRTQQEDSAVYLCASSRQGTSSYEQYFGPGTRLTVT.

The chain links TRBV28 to TRBJ1-1, with 10 nucleotides matching TRBD1. The germline V gene encodes CDR1 MDHEN and CDR2 SYDVKM. V lost 2 bases, J lost 1 base, and 10 bases stayed unmatched. This CDR3 spans 18 amino acids. The CDR3 sequence: CASSLQATGGRRNTEAFF. CDR3 coding DNA: TGTGCCAGCAGTTTACAGGCGACAGGGGGCCGGAGGAACACTGAAGCTTTCTTT.

The chain joins TRBV5-4 to TRBJ2-3, with 7 bases that match TRBD2. Germline-derived CDR1 and CDR2 are SGHNT and YYREEE (reference sequence). V was clipped by 1 base and J by 0 bases; unmatched bases: 2. The CDR3 contains 15 residues. The CDR3 DNA is TGTGCCAGCAGCTTGTGGGGGGGTAGCACAGATACGCAGTATTTT. Its protein is CASSLWGGSTDTQYF.

The chain recombines TRBV2 with TRBJ1-5; D is unclear. CDR1 and CDR2 (germline): SNHLY, FYNNEI. The CDR3 has 12 amino acids. Deletions cut 3 bases from V and 5 bases from J, with 5 bases between. CDR3 amino acids: CASSEADQPQHF. The CDR3 DNA follows: TGTGCCAGCAGTGAGGCGGATCAGCCCCAGCATTTT. Looking up the rest from reference TRBV2 and TRBJ1-5 gives the full variable domain: EPEVTQTPSHQVTQMGQEVILRCVPISNHLYFYWYRQILGQKVEFLVSFYNNEISEKSEIFDDQFSVERPDGSNFTLKIRSTKLEDSAMYFCASSEADQPQHFGDGTRLSIL.

The chain has TRBV4-2 and TRBJ1-6; TRBD1 agrees at 7 bases. In germline, CDR1 is LGHNA, CDR2 YNFKEQ. Trimming cost V 5 bases and J 6 bases; bases outside gene matches: 7. There are 15 residues in the CDR3. CDR3 amino acids: CASSMDRRGNSPLHF. The CDR3 DNA follows: TGTGCCAGCAGCATGGACAGGCGGGGTAATTCACCCCTCCACTTT.

The CDR3 region has the DNA TGCACCAGCAGCCAAGGACTTAACACTGAAGCTTTCTTT. The encoded protein is CTSSQGLNTEAFF. The chain employs TRBV1 and TRBJ1-1. TRBV1 is noted as a pseudogene. The CDR3 consists of 13 residues.

The gene calls are TRBV29-1 and TRBJ1-1, with TRBD1 as a possible D gene (5 bases). This CDR3 has 15 amino acids. The germline gives CDR1 SQVTM, CDR2 ANQGSEA. V was trimmed by 3 bases and J by 3 bases, leaving 17 bases between them. Here the CDR3 reads CSVDGQGKYYTEAFF. In DNA form, the CDR3 reads TGCAGCGTTGACGGCCAGGGAAAGTACTACACTGAAGCTTTCTTT.

The V gene is TRBV6-5, the J gene TRBJ1-1, with 9 bases lining up with TRBD1. CDR1 and CDR2 from the germline V gene are MNHEY and SVGAGI. The CDR3 is 15 residues long. Trimming took 7 bases from V and 4 from J; bases not matched to a gene: 10. The CDR3 sequence: CASTPMTGGGTEAFF. The CDR3 DNA reads TGTGCCAGCACCCCTATGACAGGGGGTGGCACTGAAGCTTTCTTT.

The chain carries TRBV11-2 and TRBJ2-4; perhaps TRBD1 as D (5 bases). The germline V gene encodes CDR1 SGHAT and CDR2 FQNNGV. The CDR3 has 15 amino acids. V was trimmed by 0 bases and J by 8 bases, leaving 14 bases between them. CDR3 sequence: CASSLDLGQGYIQYF. DNA for the CDR3: TGTGCCAGCAGCTTAGATTTGGGTCAGGGATACATTCAGTACTTC.

This clone was picked up a small number of times. The chain recombines TRBV2 with TRBJ1-5; 7 nucleotides match TRBD1. Germline CDR1 is SNHLY and CDR2 is FYNNEI. J was trimmed by 5 bases and V by 7 bases; bases with no gene match: 5. This CDR3 comprises 13 residues. The CDR3: CASTTGDYQPQHF. CDR3 coding DNA: TGTGCCAGCACTACAGGGGACTATCAGCCCCAGCATTTT.

The V gene is TRBV18, the J gene TRBJ1-1; no clear D. This CDR3 spans 12 amino acids. The V end was cut by 5 bases, the J end by 7 bases, with 11 bases between. Germline V CDR1 and CDR2: KGHSH, LQKENI. CDR3 region: CASSTAAGEAFF. The CDR3, as DNA: TGTGCCAGCTCAACTGCGGCGGGTGAAGCTTTCTTT.

This sequence joins TRBV21-1 and TRBJ1-2; the table's D call, TRBD1, has no DNA check behind it. TRBV21-1 is given as a pseudogene. The length of the CDR3 is 14 residues. This chain's CDR3 is CASSSKQGKDGYTF. The CDR3 DNA sequence: TGTGCCAGCAGCAGCAAACAGGGTAAAGATGGCTACACCTTC.

The gene calls are TRBV5-1 and TRBJ2-3; 11 nucleotides align to TRBD1. CDR3 length equals 15 residues. Germline V CDR1 and CDR2: SGHRS, YFSETQ. Unmatched junction bases numbered 5, after V lost 3 bases and J lost 5 bases. DNA for the CDR3: TGCGCCAGCAGCTCCGGACAGGGGGCGGTAGATACGCAGTATTTT. Translating it yields CASSSGQGAVDTQYF.